This T cell receptor beta chain appears in the sequencing data of a study of T cell responses to AZD1222 COVID-19 vaccine. Trimming shortened V by 8 bases and J by 6 bases, and 16 bases separated the two germline ends. The CDR3 is made up of 13 amino acids. Germline CDR1 SGHTA, CDR2 FQGNSA. There are a few counts of this clone. TCRdb's table, derived via immunoSEQ multiplex PCR, lists solely in-frame clones and lacks some. Counted here are tens of thousands of clones, around 90% occurring once; the ten biggest clones make up 2.4%. The TCR comes from an adult in good health. This chain connects TRBV7-2 to TRBJ1-2; D gene unclear. Specimen: peripheral blood, collected on day 0 of AZD1222 vaccination. This chain's CDR3 is CASSSSREDGYTF. The CDR3 DNA is TGTGCCAGCTCCAGTAGTAGAGAGGATGGCTACACCTTC.